The 4 T cell receptor beta chains below all came from one sample that was sequenced in a study of T cell responses to AZD1222 COVID-19 vaccine. Here immunoSEQ multiplex PCR was the method, and the copy in TCRdb shows in-frame clones only, minus some. Altogether 90,000 to 150,000 clones are present, around 84% being singletons, with the ten largest covering roughly 18%. This specimen was peripheral blood, taken 28 days after the second AZD1222 dose. All receptors derive from an adult who received the AZD1222 COVID-19 vaccine.

The J gene is TRBJ1-1, the V gene TRBV7-3; D is perhaps TRBD1 (5 bases). V was shortened by 2 bases and J by 1 base, with 11 bases between the two germline ends. Germline lookup yields CDR1 SGHTA and CDR2 FQGTGA. This CDR3 comprises 15 residues. The CDR3 is CASSLETVQNTEAFF. The CDR3 DNA follows: TGTGCCAGCAGCTTAGAGACAGTGCAGAACACTGAAGCTTTCTTT.

Notes on this clone: The same CDR3 arises from other DNA sequences in this sample as well. The chain employs TRBV19 and TRBJ1-1; no clear D gene. V dropped 3 bases and J dropped 0 bases, with 11 bases sitting between them. This CDR3 region has 15 residues. CDR1 LNHDA and CDR2 SQIVND come from the germline V gene (reference sequence). The CDR3 coding sequence is TGTGCCAGTAGTATTTCGGCAACTGTGAACACTGAAGCTTTCTTT. This encodes CASSISATVNTEAFF.

V usage is TRBV24-1 and J usage is TRBJ2-2; 10 bases are shared with TRBD2. This CDR3 spans 17 amino acids. The germline V gene encodes CDR1 KGHDR and CDR2 SFDVKD. Trimming removed 5 bases from V and 2 bases from J; junction bases left unmatched: 7. The CDR3: CATSGWLAGENTGELFF. The CDR3 coding sequence is TGTGCCACCAGTGGATGGCTAGCGGGGGAAAACACCGGGGAGCTGTTTTTT.

V is TRBV4-1 and J is TRBJ1-4; D perhaps matches TRBD1 (6 bases). CDR1 MGHRA and CDR2 YSYEKL come from the germline V gene. Trimming shortened V by 3 bases and J by 7 bases, and 6 bases separated the two germline ends. The CDR3 sequence is 12 residues long. The CDR3 loop reads CASSQDSEKLFF. In DNA form, the CDR3 reads TGCGCCAGCAGCCAGGACAGTGAAAAACTGTTTTTT.